This entry lists 32 T cell receptor beta chains sequenced from one sample in a study of shared clonotypes between healthy human individuals. The method was immunoSEQ multiplex PCR; TCRdb's version includes in-frame clones alone and lacks a portion of them. This sample has 1.4 million or so clones, with just under 99% found just once. Sequencing was carried out using naive CD4+ T cells sorted from blood. Subset given: CD45RA+ positively selected. These TCRs come from a young man in good health.

The rearrangement joins TRBV6-5 to TRBJ2-5; D is ambiguous. This CDR3 is built from 14 residues. Trimming took 5 bases from V and 6 from J, leaving 16 bases between them. Germline V gives CDR1 MNHEY, CDR2 SVGAGI. The CDR3 DNA follows: TGTGCCAGCAGTCCCACCCCCACAAGTCAGACCCAGTACTTC. Its protein product is CASSPTPTSQTQYF.

The chain joins TRBV7-8 to TRBJ2-1; 14 bases align to TRBD2. CDR1 and CDR2 (germline): SGHVS, FQNEAQ. After removal of 0 bases from V and 5 bases from J, the junction contained 0 bases not matched to a gene. The CDR3 totals 16 residues. The CDR3 spells CASSLAGLAGDNEQFF. The CDR3 DNA reads as TGTGCCAGCAGCTTAGCGGGACTAGCGGGGGACAATGAGCAGTTCTTC.

The sample holds one count of this clone. Other DNA sequences from this sample encode an identical CDR3 as well. J is TRBJ1-5 and V is TRBV7-8, with D unresolved. Germline CDR1 reads SGHVS; CDR2 reads FQNEAQ. Trimming cost V 1 base and J 0 bases, with 7 bases left between them. The CDR3 runs to 15 residues. The chain's CDR3 is CASSLGVNSNQPQHF. The CDR3 DNA reads TGTGCCAGCAGCTTAGGAGTCAATAGCAATCAGCCCCAGCATTTT.

The rearrangement links TRBV10-1 to TRBJ2-1, with TRBD2 matching over 12 bases. The trim removed 0 bases at V and 10 bases at J, leaving 10 bases unmatched. Germline V CDR1 and CDR2: WNHNN, SYGVQD (reference sequence). CDR3 size: 17 residues. CDR3 nucleotides: TGCGCCAGCAGTGAGTCCCCCCCCGGGACTAGCGGGCTCGAGCAGTTCTTC. It yields the protein CASSESPPGTSGLEQFF.

The chain links TRBV6-5 to TRBJ2-5, with D perhaps matching TRBD1 (5 bases). Trimming stripped 5 bases from V and 5 bases from J, with 9 bases between. Germline V gene sequence: CDR1 MNHEY, CDR2 SVGAGI. The CDR3 consists of 12 residues. CDR3 DNA sequence: TGTGCCAGCAGTCAAGGGGTGGAGACCCAGTACTTC. This codes for CASSQGVETQYF.

This sequence joins TRBV6-5 and TRBJ2-5; D may be TRBD1 (6 bases). With 7 bases removed from V and 5 bases from J, the gap between germline ends came to 17 bases. This CDR3 has 14 residues. Per germline, CDR1 MNHEY and CDR2 SVGAGI. CDR3 amino acids: CASTGQIKGETQYF. CDR3 coding DNA: TGTGCCAGCACCGGACAGATTAAGGGCGAGACCCAGTACTTC.

The chain has TRBV6-5 and TRBJ2-1; D not resolved. This CDR3 region has 11 residues. CDR1 is MNHEY, CDR2 SVGAGI, per germline. V was pared by 2 bases and J by 9 bases, with 5 bases between. CDR3 sequence: CASSYPGEQFF. The CDR3 nucleotides read TGTGCCAGCAGTTACCCGGGTGAGCAGTTCTTC.

The chain recombines TRBV5-1 with TRBJ2-1, with 7 bases identical to TRBD2. The germline V gene has CDR1 SGHRS and CDR2 YFSETQ. Losses at the gene ends were 1 base for V and 8 bases for J; bases not matched to a gene: 9. The CDR3 has 15 residues. The CDR3, as DNA: TGCGCCAGCAGCTTGAGCCGGGGAGGGCCCGATGAGCAGTTCTTC. It codes for CASSLSRGGPDEQFF.

The chain has TRBV11-3 and TRBJ2-1, with 8 positions matching TRBD2. Trimming took 5 bases from V and 5 from J; bases not matched to a gene: 2. The CDR3 sequence is 13 residues long. Germline V gene data show CDR1 as SGHNT and CDR2 as YENEEA. DNA of the CDR3: TGTGCCAGCAGCAAGCGGGAGAACAATGAGCAGTTCTTC. This translates into CASSKRENNEQFF.

V is TRBV29-1 and J is TRBJ2-5; no definite D call. The length of the CDR3 is 13 residues. The germline V gene encodes CDR1 SQVTM and CDR2 ANQGSEA. Trimming stripped 6 bases from V and 1 base from J, with 12 bases between. The CDR3 sequence: CSVTETSQETQYF. The CDR3 DNA is TGCAGCGTCACGGAGACCTCCCAAGAGACCCAGTACTTC.

This clone was detected once. V gene TRBV5-1 combines with J gene TRBJ2-7; 8 nucleotides match TRBD1. Germline V CDR1 and CDR2: SGHRS, YFSETQ. This CDR3 comprises 15 residues. J lost 4 bases, V lost 1 base, and 7 bases had no gene match. CDR3 loop: CASSLKQGAGYEQYF. The CDR3 DNA reads TGCGCCAGCAGCTTGAAGCAGGGGGCTGGTTACGAGCAGTACTTC.

This chain connects TRBV27 to TRBJ2-1, with 12 bases fitting TRBD1. V shed 4 bases and J 2 bases; nucleotides not matched to a gene: 3. The CDR3 loop spans 16 amino acids. The germline CDR1 and CDR2 sequences are MNHEY and SMNVEV (reference sequence). In DNA, the CDR3 is TGTGCCAGCAGTTCGGGGACAGGGGGCGCCTACAATGAGCAGTTCTTC. It translates to CASSSGTGGAYNEQFF.

This clone has a single count. The chain links TRBV18 to TRBJ2-7; 9 bases agree with TRBD1. Per germline, CDR1 KGHSH and CDR2 LQKENI. CDR3 length: 16 residues. J was trimmed by 1 base and V by 3 bases; bases with no gene match: 7. CDR3 sequence reads: CASSPKGTGRSYEQYF. CDR3 nucleotide sequence: TGTGCCAGCTCACCTAAAGGGACAGGGAGATCCTACGAGCAGTACTTC.

The chain recombines TRBV5-6 with TRBJ2-1, with 9 nucleotides matching TRBD1. This CDR3 comprises 12 residues. Losses at the gene ends were 3 bases for V and 16 bases for J; bases not matched to a gene: 8. Germline V CDR1 and CDR2: SGHDT, YYEEEE. The CDR3 sequence: CASSSQAGQGFF. Here the CDR3 DNA reads TGTGCCAGCAGCTCGCAAGCGGGACAGGGTTTCTTC. Full variable domain (remainder filled in from reference TRBV5-6 and TRBJ2-1): DAGVTQSPTHLIKTRGQQVTLRCSPKSGHDTVSWYQQALGQGPQFIFQYYEEEERQRGNFPDRFSGHQFPNYSSELNVNALLLGDSALYLCASSSQAGQGFFGPGTRLTVL.

This sequence joins TRBV4-1 and TRBJ2-7; D is undetermined. CDR1 MGHRA and CDR2 YSYEKL come from the germline V gene. Trimming cost V 1 base and J 2 bases, with 12 bases left between them. This CDR3 contains 15 residues. CDR3 residues: CASSQVVGETYEQYF. CDR3 nucleotide sequence: TGCGCCAGCAGCCAAGTTGTCGGAGAAACCTACGAGCAGTACTTC.

The chain carries TRBV5-1 and TRBJ2-1; tentatively, D is TRBD1 (5 bases). Trimming cost V 0 bases and J 8 bases, with 15 bases left between them. This CDR3 has 15 amino acids. CDR1 is SGHRS and CDR2 is YFSETQ in the germline V gene. CDR3 protein: CASSLVVFRGDEQFF. Written as DNA, the CDR3 is TGCGCCAGCAGCTTGGTGGTCTTTAGGGGCGATGAGCAGTTCTTC.

This CDR3 reads CASSLSQGVYNEQFF. The DNA for the CDR3 is TGTGCCAGCAGCTTATCACAGGGCGTTTACAATGAGCAGTTCTTC. V gene TRBV11-2 combines with J gene TRBJ2-1; maybe TRBD1 (6 bases). Germline values: CDR1 SGHAT, CDR2 FQNNGV. The CDR3 totals 15 residues. Trimming removed 2 bases from V and 4 bases from J, with 12 bases in between.

The V call is TRBV7-2, the J call TRBJ2-1; 7 nucleotides line up with TRBD2. V gave up 5 bases and J gave up 7 bases; unmatched junction bases: 14. The germline V gene has CDR1 SGHTA and CDR2 FQGNSA. The CDR3 contains 16 residues. This chain's CDR3 is CASSRAAAGAQNEQFF. The CDR3 DNA follows: TGTGCCAGCAGCAGAGCCGCTGCGGGAGCCCAGAATGAGCAGTTCTTC. Combining the CDR3 with reference TRBV7-2 and TRBJ2-1 gives the whole variable domain GAGVSQSPSNKVTEKGKDVELRCDPISGHTALYWYRQSLGQGLEFLIYFQGNSAPDKSGLPSDRFSAERTGGSVSTLTIQRTQQEDSAVYLCASSRAAAGAQNEQFFGPGTRLTVL.

This chain uses TRBV28 with TRBJ2-2; D call uncertain. This CDR3 contains 16 residues. V was cut by 4 bases and J by 4 bases, with 16 bases left in between. The V gene's germline CDR1 is MDHEN and CDR2 SYDVKM. This CDR3 is CASSYRSWYGTGELFF. The CDR3 coding sequence is TGTGCCAGCAGTTATCGATCTTGGTACGGCACCGGGGAGCTGTTTTTT.

The chain employs TRBV4-3 and TRBJ2-7; 7 bases line up with TRBD1. This CDR3 has 16 amino acids. Germline V gives CDR1 LGHNA, CDR2 YSLEER. V was clipped by 1 base and J by 2 bases; unmatched bases: 8. The CDR3 DNA is TGCGCCAGCAGCCAAGGGTGGGGGACAGTGACCTACGAGCAGTACTTC. Amino acids: CASSQGWGTVTYEQYF.

The chain combines TRBV9 with TRBJ2-7, with 7 nucleotides matching TRBD2. J lost 4 bases, V lost 4 bases, and 8 bases had no gene match. Germline V lookup: CDR1 SGDLS, CDR2 YYNGEE. The CDR3 loop spans 14 amino acids. CDR3 sequence: CASSLVAGVYEQYF. The CDR3 bases are TGTGCCAGCAGCCTTGTGGCGGGAGTATACGAGCAGTACTTC.

V is TRBV29-1 and J is TRBJ2-2; TRBD1 is a possible D gene (6 bases). From germline, CDR1 is SQVTM and CDR2 ANQGSEA. The CDR3 sequence is 15 residues long. V lost 3 bases and J 0 bases, leaving 11 bases between the germline ends. The CDR3 reads CSVDRPGANTGELFF. DNA of the CDR3: TGCAGCGTTGATCGGCCAGGGGCGAACACCGGGGAGCTGTTTTTT.

Worth noting for this clone: Other nucleotide sequences in the sample specify the same CDR3. V and J are TRBV9 and TRBJ2-1; D tentatively fits TRBD1 or TRBD2 (5 bases each). Germline V gives CDR1 SGDLS, CDR2 YYNGEE. This CDR3 contains 15 residues. The ends were cut back, 4 bases at V and 0 bases at J, with 11 bases in the middle. CDR3 amino acids: CASSTGTASYNEQFF. DNA of the CDR3: TGTGCCAGCAGCACTGGGACCGCCTCCTACAATGAGCAGTTCTTC.

The gene calls are TRBV5-1 and TRBJ2-2, with D maybe TRBD2 (6 bases). The CDR3 is 15 residues long. Germline V CDR1 and CDR2: SGHRS, YFSETQ. The V gene lost 4 bases and the J gene lost 1 base, with 11 bases spanning the gap. The CDR3 nucleotides read TGCGCCAGCAGCCCCGGGACTCAGAACACCGGGGAGCTGTTTTTT. Translated, it gives CASSPGTQNTGELFF.

V usage is TRBV15 and J usage is TRBJ1-1; D is ambiguous. The V gene lost 0 bases and the J gene lost 7 bases, with 9 bases spanning the gap. The CDR3 spans 13 residues. The germline CDR1 and CDR2 sequences are LNHNV and YYDKDF (reference sequence). The CDR3 DNA reads TGTGCCACCAGCAGAGATCTGGAGGGTGAAGCTTTCTTT. It specifies CATSRDLEGEAFF.

J is TRBJ2-1 and V is TRBV11-3; the match to TRBD1 covers 10 bases. With V trimmed by 5 bases and J by 5 bases, 6 bases remained unmatched. Germline V gives CDR1 SGHNT, CDR2 YENEEA. This CDR3 has 15 amino acids. The CDR3 nucleotides are TGTGCCAGCAGCCCGGACAGGGGGTTCCACAATGAGCAGTTCTTC. The encoded protein is CASSPDRGFHNEQFF. The full variable domain, in which reference TRBV11-3 and TRBJ2-1 provide the parts outside the CDR3, is EAGVVQSPRYKIIEKKQPVAFWCNPISGHNTLYWYLQNLGQGPELLIRYENEEAVDDSQLPKDRFSAERLKGVDSTLKIQPAELGDSAVYLCASSPDRGFHNEQFFGPGTRLTVL.

This chain connects TRBV2 to TRBJ1-4; D unresolved. V was pared by 7 bases and J by 2 bases, with 11 bases between. CDR1 is SNHLY and CDR2 is FYNNEI in the germline V gene. The CDR3 loop spans 14 amino acids. The chain's CDR3 is CASIARWTNEKLFF. In nucleotides, the CDR3 is TGTGCCAGCATTGCACGGTGGACTAATGAAAAACTGTTTTTT.

V is TRBV28 and J is TRBJ2-1; 8 bases fit TRBD2. Germline trimming cut 7 bases from V and 0 bases from J; bases unmatched to any gene: 2. The CDR3 contains 14 residues. Germline V gives CDR1 MDHEN, CDR2 SYDVKM. The DNA for the CDR3 is TGTGCCAGCATAGCGGGAACCTCCTACAATGAGCAGTTCTTC. Residues: CASIAGTSYNEQFF. Supplemented by reference TRBV28 and TRBJ2-1, the full variable domain reads DVKVTQSSRYLVKRTGEKVFLECVQDMDHENMFWYRQDPGLGLRLIYFSYDVKMKEKGDIPEGYSVSREKKERFSLILESASTNQTSMYLCASIAGTSYNEQFFGPGTRLTVL.

The chain links TRBV7-8 to TRBJ2-7, with D tentatively TRBD2 (6 bases). Germline assignment: CDR1 SGHVS and CDR2 FQNEAQ. CDR3 length: 15 amino acids. The V end lost 1 base, the J end lost 2 bases, and 12 bases lay between the germline ends. DNA for the CDR3: TGTGCCAGCAGCTTAGTAGGAGGGATGGCCTACGAGCAGTACTTC. It encodes CASSLVGGMAYEQYF. Using reference TRBV7-8 and TRBJ2-7 for the parts outside the CDR3, the full variable domain is GAGVSQSPRYKVAKRGQDVALRCDPISGHVSLFWYQQALGQGPEFLTYFQNEAQLDKSGLPSDRFFAERPEGSVSTLKIQRTQQEDSAVYLCASSLVGGMAYEQYFGPGTRLTVT.

This chain links TRBV11-2 with TRBJ2-4; no reliable D call. Germline CDR1 and CDR2: SGHAT and FQNNGV. The CDR3 runs to 14 residues. V shed 5 bases and J shed 4 bases, with 12 bases lying between them. DNA for the CDR3: TGTGCCAGCAGCCCCCCCGTCCTGAAAAACATTCAGTACTTC. As protein: CASSPPVLKNIQYF.

V is TRBV27 and J is TRBJ2-2; D is ambiguous. Trimming left V 6 bases short and J 6 bases short, with 23 bases between. The CDR3 is made up of 17 amino acids. Per germline, CDR1 MNHEY and CDR2 SMNVEV (reference sequence). CDR3 DNA sequence: TGTGCCAGCAGACCTCTGGGGATCCCAGTTGAGGCCGGGGAGCTGTTTTTT. This sequence encodes CASRPLGIPVEAGELFF.

The V and J genes are TRBV29-1 and TRBJ2-7; D unresolved. CDR1 SQVTM and CDR2 ANQGSEA come from the germline V gene. V was clipped by 4 bases and J by 4 bases, with 11 bases between them. CDR3 size: 12 residues. The DNA for the CDR3 is TGCAGCGTTGTCAGCAACCAATACGAGCAGTACTTC. This sequence encodes CSVVSNQYEQYF.